The 15 T cell receptor beta chains listed next were all sequenced from one sample in a study of radiation and T cells in renal cell carcinoma. Repertoires were generated with immunoSEQ multiplex PCR, while TCRdb's copy carries only in-frame clones and drops some. The repertoire consists of 140,000 to 150,000 clones, with around nine tenths occurring once and the leading ten covering around a sixth. The sample's time point: blood 4 weeks post-SBRT, at nephrectomy. Specified treatment: 15 Gy SBRT to primary tumor, nephrectomy 4 weeks later. The sequenced sample was blood, obtained from a patient whose treatment included radiotherapy and nephrectomy. These receptors all come from a woman aged 50 to 65 with renal cell carcinoma.

The J gene is TRBJ1-5, the V gene TRBV9; 9 positions agree with TRBD1. V gave up 4 bases and J gave up 7 bases; unmatched junction bases: 6. The CDR3 contains 14 residues. Germline V lookup: CDR1 SGDLS, CDR2 YYNGEE. This CDR3 is CASSRTGVRQPQHF. For the CDR3, the DNA is TGTGCCAGCAGCCGGACAGGGGTTCGGCAGCCCCAGCATTTT.

The chain is built from TRBV5-1 and TRBJ1-4; D unclear. CDR1 SGHRS and CDR2 YFSETQ come from the germline V gene. The CDR3 covers 16 residues. V lost 4 bases and J lost 8, with 21 bases in between. CDR3 loop: CASSGGRNNAGEKLFF. The CDR3 DNA sequence: TGCGCCAGCAGCGGTGGCCGGAACAACGCTGGGGAAAAACTGTTTTTT.

This chain uses TRBV18 with TRBJ1-4; D is unclear. The germline V gene has CDR1 KGHSH and CDR2 LQKENI. Trimming shortened V by 8 bases and J by 3 bases, and 10 bases separated the two germline ends. The CDR3 spans 13 residues. The CDR3: CASREEANEKLFF. Written as DNA, the CDR3 is TGTGCCAGCCGGGAAGAGGCTAATGAAAAACTGTTTTTT.

This clone has a single count. The rearrangement joins TRBV7-2 to TRBJ1-5, with D unresolved. The CDR3 is 14 residues long. Trimming stripped 3 bases from V and 3 bases from J, with 9 bases between. Germline V CDR1 and CDR2: SGHTA, FQGNSA. CDR3 DNA: TGTGCCAGCAGCTTCGGACCTAACAATCAGCCCCAGCATTTT. This sequence encodes CASSFGPNNQPQHF.

This rearrangement joins TRBV2 to TRBJ1-1, with no clear D. The CDR3 runs 15 residues. The germline gives CDR1 SNHLY, CDR2 FYNNEI. Trimming cost V 4 bases and J 1 base, with 13 bases left between them. The CDR3 sequence: CASSARPSWNTEAFF. The DNA of the CDR3 is TGTGCCAGCAGTGCTCGGCCCTCCTGGAACACTGAAGCTTTCTTT.

The V and J genes are TRBV7-8 and TRBJ1-1; tentative D call: TRBD1 (5 bases). Trimming took 0 bases from V and 6 from J, leaving 14 bases between them. The CDR3 spans 15 residues. From germline, CDR1 is SGHVS and CDR2 FQNEAQ. CDR3 in DNA: TGTGCCAGCAGCTTAGCCGCTTCAGGGAGCGCTGAAGCTTTCTTT. Its translation is CASSLAASGSAEAFF.

The chain uses TRBV5-1 and TRBJ1-1; 8 bases fit TRBD1. V lost 0 bases to trimming and J lost 4 bases; unmatched junction nucleotides: 5. This CDR3 has 15 amino acids. CDR1 is SGHRS and CDR2 is YFSETQ in the germline V gene. The CDR3 reads CASSLARQGPTEAFF. The CDR3 nucleotides are TGCGCCAGCAGCTTGGCCCGACAGGGGCCCACTGAAGCTTTCTTT.

The V call is TRBV5-5, the J call TRBJ1-2; D unclear. The CDR3 is 13 amino acids. Trimming took 0 bases from V and 6 from J, leaving 9 bases between them. Germline CDR1 reads SGHKS; CDR2 reads YYEKEE (reference sequence). The CDR3 nucleotides are TGTGCCAGCAGCTTGGCGGCGGCGCATGGCTACACCTTC. Translating gives CASSLAAAHGYTF.

J is TRBJ1-5 and V is TRBV2, with TRBD1 matching 8 bases. Germline assignment: CDR1 SNHLY and CDR2 FYNNEI. The V segment lost 7 bases and the J segment 1 base; nucleotides outside the gene matches: 9. The CDR3 extends over 16 amino acids. The CDR3 nucleotides are TGTGCCAGCAAAGACGACAGGGGCGGAAGCAATCAGCCCCAGCATTTT. Protein product: CASKDDRGGSNQPQHF.

This chain links TRBV7-8 with TRBJ1-1; D gene uncertain. The CDR3 has 14 amino acids. In germline, CDR1 is SGHVS, CDR2 FQNEAQ. Trimming left V 4 bases short and J 3 bases short, with 12 bases between. The CDR3 coding sequence is TGTGCCAGCAGCTGGGGTGGGTCGGACACTGAAGCTTTCTTT. As protein: CASSWGGSDTEAFF.

This clone was seen only once. The V and J genes are TRBV9 and TRBJ2-7; no definite D call. The CDR3 is 14 residues long. Trimming removed 3 bases from V and 2 bases from J, with 12 bases in between. The germline V gene encodes CDR1 SGDLS and CDR2 YYNGEE. The CDR3 nucleotides read TGTGCCAGCAGCGCAAGTGGGCTTGCCTACGAGCAGTACTTC. Protein sequence: CASSASGLAYEQYF.

In this sample, this clone turned up a few times. The genes are TRBV18 and TRBJ1-5; D perhaps matches TRBD1 (6 bases). Germline CDR1 is KGHSH and CDR2 is LQKENI. V was clipped by 3 bases and J by 3 bases, with 9 bases between them. CDR3 length: 14 amino acids. CDR3 DNA: TGTGCCAGCTCACCGCGACAGGTCAATCAGCCCCAGCATTTT. This encodes CASSPRQVNQPQHF.

This chain connects TRBV27 to TRBJ2-3, with unresolved D. V lost 5 bases to trimming and J lost 2 bases, with 5 bases between them. Looked up from germline, CDR1 is MNHEY and CDR2 is SMNVEV (reference sequence). The CDR3 runs to 12 residues. The CDR3 spells CASSPDTDTQYF. Here the CDR3 DNA reads TGTGCCAGCAGTCCAGACACAGATACGCAGTATTTT.

The CDR3 is CASSLPRGTSLKNIQYF. CDR3 in DNA: TGTGCCAGCAGCCTTCCTCGGGGGACTAGTTTAAAAAACATTCAGTACTTC. The genes are TRBV7-2 and TRBJ2-4, with TRBD2 identical over 8 bases. With V trimmed by 5 bases and J by 4 bases, 13 bases remained unmatched. CDR1 and CDR2 from the germline V gene are SGHTA and FQGNSA. The CDR3 length is 17 residues. The full variable domain, its missing parts supplied by reference TRBV7-2 and TRBJ2-4, is GAGVSQSPSNKVTEKGKDVELRCDPISGHTALYWYRQSLGQGLEFLIYFQGNSAPDKSGLPSDRFSAERTGGSVSTLTIQRTQQEDSAVYLCASSLPRGTSLKNIQYFGAGTRLSVL.

On this clone itself: The junction departs from the called germline gene at one end, perhaps through a read error. The V and J genes are TRBV19 and TRBJ1-1, with 9 bases lining up with TRBD1. The germline V gene encodes CDR1 LNHDA and CDR2 SQIVND (reference sequence). The CDR3 has 15 amino acids. CDR3 in DNA: TGTGCCAATAGTATTCCCGGGACAGGGATCACTGAAGCTTTCTTT. This sequence encodes CANSIPGTGITEAFF.